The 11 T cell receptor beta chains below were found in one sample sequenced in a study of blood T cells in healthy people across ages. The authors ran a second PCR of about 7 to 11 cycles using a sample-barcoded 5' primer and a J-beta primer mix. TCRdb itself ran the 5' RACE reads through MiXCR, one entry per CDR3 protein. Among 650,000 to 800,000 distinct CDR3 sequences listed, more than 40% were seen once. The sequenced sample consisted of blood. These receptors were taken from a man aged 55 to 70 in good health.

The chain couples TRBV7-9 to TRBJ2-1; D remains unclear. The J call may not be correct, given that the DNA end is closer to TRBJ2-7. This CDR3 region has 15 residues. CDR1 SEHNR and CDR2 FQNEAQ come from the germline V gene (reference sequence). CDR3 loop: CASSLLDSSYNEQYF. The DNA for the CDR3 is TGTGCCAGCAGCTTACTCGACTCCTCCTACAATGAGCAGTACTTC.

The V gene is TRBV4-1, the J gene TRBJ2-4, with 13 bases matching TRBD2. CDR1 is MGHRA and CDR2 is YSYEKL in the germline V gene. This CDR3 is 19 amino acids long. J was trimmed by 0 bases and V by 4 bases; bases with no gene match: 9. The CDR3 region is CASSPRTSGGGRAKNIQYF. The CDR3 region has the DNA TGCGCCAGCAGCCCCCGGACTAGCGGGGGAGGGAGAGCCAAAAACATTCAGTACTTC.

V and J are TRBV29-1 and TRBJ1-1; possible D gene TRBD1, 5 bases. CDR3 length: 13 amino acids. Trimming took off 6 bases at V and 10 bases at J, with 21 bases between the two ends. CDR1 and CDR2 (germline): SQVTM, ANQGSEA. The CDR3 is CSVSGTEDIAAFF. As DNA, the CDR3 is TGCAGCGTCTCCGGGACGGAGGATATAGCAGCTTTCTTT.

CDR3 nucleotides: TGCAGCGTTTTGGGACAGGGCCACACTGAAGCTTTCTTT. Amino acid sequence: CSVLGQGHTEAFF. The V and J genes are TRBV29-1 and TRBJ1-1, with 9 bases fitting TRBD1. The CDR3 sequence is 13 residues long. V shed 5 bases, J shed 3 bases, and the junction held 4 bases outside the gene matches. The germline CDR1 and CDR2 sequences are SQVTM and ANQGSEA.

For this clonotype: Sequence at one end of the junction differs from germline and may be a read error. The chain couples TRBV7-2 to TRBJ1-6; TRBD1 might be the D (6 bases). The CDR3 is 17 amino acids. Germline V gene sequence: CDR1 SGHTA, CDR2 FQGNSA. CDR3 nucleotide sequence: TGTGCCAGCAGCCCAAACGAGGGGGGCTCCTATAATTCACCCCCCCACTTT. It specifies CASSPNEGGSYNSPPHF.

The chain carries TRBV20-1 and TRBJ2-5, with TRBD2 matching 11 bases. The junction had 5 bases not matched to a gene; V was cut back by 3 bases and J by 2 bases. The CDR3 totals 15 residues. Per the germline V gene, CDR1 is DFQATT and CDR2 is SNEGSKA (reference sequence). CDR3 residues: CSASTLAGGQETQYF. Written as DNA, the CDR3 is TGCAGTGCTAGTACTCTAGCGGGGGGACAAGAGACCCAGTACTTC.

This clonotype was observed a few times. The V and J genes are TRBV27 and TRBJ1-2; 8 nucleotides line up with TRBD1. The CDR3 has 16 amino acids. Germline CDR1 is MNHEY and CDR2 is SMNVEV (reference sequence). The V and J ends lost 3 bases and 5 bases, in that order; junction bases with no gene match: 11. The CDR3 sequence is CASSFLPTGTGYGYTF. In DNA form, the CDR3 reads TGTGCCAGCAGTTTCCTTCCGACCGGGACAGGTTATGGCTACACCTTC.

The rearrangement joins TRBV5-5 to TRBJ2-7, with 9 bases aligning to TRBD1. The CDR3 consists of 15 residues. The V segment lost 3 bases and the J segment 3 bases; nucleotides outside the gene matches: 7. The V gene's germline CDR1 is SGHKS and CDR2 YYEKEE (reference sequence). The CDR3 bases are TGTGCCAGCAGCTCTCACCGGGACAGGGTCTACGAGCAGTACTTC. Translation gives CASSSHRDRVYEQYF.

DNA of the CDR3: TGTGCCAGCTCACCAGGGGCAGGGGTTGGCTACGAGCAGTACTTC. This encodes CASSPGAGVGYEQYF. The chain uses TRBV18 and TRBJ2-7; perhaps TRBD1 as D (6 bases). Looked up from germline, CDR1 is KGHSH and CDR2 is LQKENI. This CDR3 region has 15 residues. Trimming stripped 2 bases from V and 3 bases from J, with 14 bases between.

For the CDR3, the DNA is TGTGCCACCGGGGACGCCCATGAAACCTACGAGCAGTACTTC. Translating it yields CATGDAHETYEQYF. The chain links TRBV15 to TRBJ2-7; D may be TRBD1 or TRBD2 (5 bases each). Per germline, CDR1 LNHNV and CDR2 YYDKDF (reference sequence). This CDR3 has 14 amino acids. V was cut by 8 bases and J by 2 bases, with 16 bases left in between.

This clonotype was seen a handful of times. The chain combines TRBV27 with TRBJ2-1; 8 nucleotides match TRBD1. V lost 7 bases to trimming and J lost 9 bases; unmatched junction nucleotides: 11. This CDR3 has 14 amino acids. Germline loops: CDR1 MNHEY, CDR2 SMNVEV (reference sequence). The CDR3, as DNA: TGTGCCAGCACTCCGGACAGGGTCGAGACTGAGCAGTTCTTC. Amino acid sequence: CASTPDRVETEQFF.